Below are 13 T cell receptor beta chains sequenced from a single sample in a study of siplizumab effects on memory and regulatory T cells. The data were produced by immunoSEQ multiplex PCR, yet TCRdb's version contains in-frame clones alone and is incomplete. This repertoire shows tens of thousands of clones, just over 95% found once; its top ten account for about 0.095%. Source material: naive CD8+ T cells sorted from blood. These receptor sequences come from a human donor in good health.

The chain combines TRBV6-1 with TRBJ1-5; 8 nucleotides match TRBD1. The CDR3 is 14 amino acids. V trimming: 8 bases; J trimming: 3 bases; junction bases outside the gene matches: 6. In germline, CDR1 is MNHNS, CDR2 SASEGT. CDR3 bases: TGTGCCAGCGGCCGGACAGGGATCAATCAGCCCCAGCATTTT. It encodes CASGRTGINQPQHF.

In DNA, the CDR3 is TGTGCCAGCAGCACGGGACTAGCGGGGGGGCCGGATGAGACCCAGTACTTC. Its translation is CASSTGLAGGPDETQYF. This sequence joins TRBV11-3 and TRBJ2-5; 16 positions match TRBD2. V dropped 5 bases and J dropped 5; count of bases not matched to a gene: 8. Germline CDR1 SGHNT, CDR2 YENEEA. The CDR3 covers 17 residues.

Details on this clone: This CDR3 is also generated by other DNA sequences in the sample. The chain links TRBV27 to TRBJ2-7, with 7 bases that match TRBD2. V shed 5 bases and J 0 bases; nucleotides not matched to a gene: 1. Germline CDR1 is MNHEY and CDR2 is SMNVEV (reference sequence). The CDR3 contains 13 residues. The CDR3 here is CASSPGGSYEQYF. CDR3 DNA sequence: TGTGCCAGCAGTCCGGGGGGCTCCTACGAGCAGTACTTC.

In this sample, this clone turned up once. The rearrangement joins TRBV5-5 to TRBJ2-1; D ambiguous. The ends were cut back, 1 base at V and 6 bases at J, with 8 bases in the middle. Germline CDR1 reads SGHKS; CDR2 reads YYEKEE (reference sequence). This CDR3 is built from 13 residues. CDR3: CASSLIVGNEQFF. DNA of the CDR3: TGTGCCAGCAGCTTGATCGTCGGCAATGAGCAGTTCTTC.

CDR3 region: CASSTPGQMNTEAFF. CDR3 coding DNA: TGCGCCAGCAGCACTCCGGGACAAATGAACACTGAAGCTTTCTTT. This sequence joins TRBV4-1 and TRBJ1-1; a weak D match, TRBD1 (6 bases). V lost 5 bases and J lost 0, with 13 bases in between. Per germline, CDR1 MGHRA and CDR2 YSYEKL. The CDR3 has 15 residues.

The gene calls are TRBV19 and TRBJ2-1; D may be TRBD2 (6 bases). This CDR3 is built from 14 residues. Trimming pared 1 base from V and 8 bases from J, leaving 12 bases between. CDR1 and CDR2 from the germline V gene are LNHDA and SQIVND (reference sequence). CDR3 protein: CASSIGASAYEQFF. CDR3 in DNA: TGTGCCAGTAGTATAGGGGCTAGCGCTTATGAGCAGTTCTTC. The complete variable domain, with remaining parts taken from reference TRBV19 and TRBJ2-1, reads DGGITQSPKYLFRKEGQNVTLSCEQNLNHDAMYWYRQDPGQGLRLIYYSQIVNDFQKGDIAEGYSVSREKKESFPLTVTSAQKNPTAFYLCASSIGASAYEQFFGPGTRLTVL.

This sequence joins TRBV19 and TRBJ2-3; 9 nucleotides match TRBD2. Germline assignment: CDR1 LNHDA and CDR2 SQIVND (reference sequence). Losses at the gene ends were 1 base for V and 4 bases for J; bases not matched to a gene: 3. The CDR3 is made up of 15 amino acids. The CDR3 reads CASSIAAGGPDTQYF. The CDR3 DNA reads TGTGCCAGTAGTATAGCGGCGGGGGGGCCAGATACGCAGTATTTT.

This clone occurred once. The chain employs TRBV19 and TRBJ2-1, with 11 positions matching TRBD1. CDR1 and CDR2 (germline): LNHDA, SQIVND (reference sequence). V dropped 5 bases and J dropped 7; count of bases not matched to a gene: 4. The CDR3 extends over 14 amino acids. CDR3 in amino acids: CASSGQGAWNEQFF. CDR3 DNA: TGTGCCAGTAGTGGACAGGGGGCTTGGAATGAGCAGTTCTTC.

The CDR3 DNA follows: TGTGCCAGCAGTGAAGGTAGGACAGGGAACACTGAAGCTTTCTTT. Translating it yields CASSEGRTGNTEAFF. V is TRBV2 and J is TRBJ1-1, with 7 bases fitting TRBD1. Germline loops: CDR1 SNHLY, CDR2 FYNNEI. This CDR3 comprises 15 residues. V gave up 1 base and J gave up 1 base; unmatched junction bases: 3.

The chain links TRBV5-4 to TRBJ1-1; D unclear. This CDR3 region has 17 residues. Per germline, CDR1 SGHNT and CDR2 YYREEE (reference sequence). The germline V and J ends were trimmed by 2 bases and 1 base, with 18 bases remaining between them. The CDR3: CASSFEGMNGPNTEAFF. For the CDR3, the DNA is TGTGCCAGCAGCTTCGAAGGGATGAACGGGCCGAACACTGAAGCTTTCTTT.

The chain uses TRBV9 and TRBJ1-1, with TRBD1 identical over 12 bases. Germline V lookup: CDR1 SGDLS, CDR2 YYNGEE. Trimming removed 3 bases from V and 6 bases from J; junction bases left unmatched: 9. The CDR3 is 16 residues long. The CDR3 nucleotides are TGTGCCAGCAGCGCAGGGACAGGGGGCCCACGGGCTGAAGCTTTCTTT. It is translated as CASSAGTGGPRAEAFF.

The rearrangement uses TRBV5-4 and TRBJ2-3; 11 nucleotides line up with TRBD2. CDR1 SGHNT and CDR2 YYREEE come from the germline V gene (reference sequence). After removal of 3 bases from V and 5 bases from J, the junction contained 8 bases not matched to a gene. The CDR3 is 16 amino acids. CDR3 nucleotide sequence: TGTGCCAGCAGCTCCATTAGCGGGGGGGCCCGAGATACGCAGTATTTT. This sequence encodes CASSSISGGARDTQYF.

The chain employs TRBV7-3 and TRBJ2-1; 10 positions agree with TRBD2. The CDR3 has 20 amino acids. Germline V gene lookup returns CDR1 SGHTA and CDR2 FQGTGA. With V trimmed by 2 bases and J by 0 bases, 13 bases remained unmatched. The CDR3 reads CASSLGSGGEIQSSYNEQFF. CDR3 bases: TGTGCCAGCAGCTTAGGGAGCGGGGGGGAAATCCAGAGCTCCTACAATGAGCAGTTCTTC.